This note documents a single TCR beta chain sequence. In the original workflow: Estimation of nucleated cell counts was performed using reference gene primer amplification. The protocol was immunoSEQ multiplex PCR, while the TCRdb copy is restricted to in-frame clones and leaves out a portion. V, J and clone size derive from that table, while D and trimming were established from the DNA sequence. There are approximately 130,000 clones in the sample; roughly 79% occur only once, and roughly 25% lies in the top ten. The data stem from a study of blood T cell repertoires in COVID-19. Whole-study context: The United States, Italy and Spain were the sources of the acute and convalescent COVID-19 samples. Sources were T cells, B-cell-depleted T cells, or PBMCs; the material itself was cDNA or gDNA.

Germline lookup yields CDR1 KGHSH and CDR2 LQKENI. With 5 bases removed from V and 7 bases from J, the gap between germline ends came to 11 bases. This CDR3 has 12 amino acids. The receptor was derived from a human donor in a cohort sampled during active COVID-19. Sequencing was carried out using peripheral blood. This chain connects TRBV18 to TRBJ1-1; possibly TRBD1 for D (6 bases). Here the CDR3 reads CASSRGLNEAFF. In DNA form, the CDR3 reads TGTGCCAGCTCAAGGGGGTTGAATGAAGCTTTCTTT.